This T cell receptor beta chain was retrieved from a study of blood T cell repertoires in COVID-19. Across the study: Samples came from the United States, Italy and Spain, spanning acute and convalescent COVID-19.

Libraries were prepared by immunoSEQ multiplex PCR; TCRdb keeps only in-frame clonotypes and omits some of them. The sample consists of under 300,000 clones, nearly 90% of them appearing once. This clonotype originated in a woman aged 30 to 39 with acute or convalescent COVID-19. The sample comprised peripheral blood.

The CDR3 here is CASLRGEDTEAFF. CDR3 in DNA: TGTGCCAGTTTACGAGGGGAGGACACTGAAGCTTTCTTT. The chain has TRBV19 and TRBJ1-1, with D possibly matching TRBD1 (5 bases). The CDR3 covers 13 residues. V lost 8 bases, J lost 3 bases, and 13 bases lay in between. Germline V lookup: CDR1 LNHDA, CDR2 SQIVND (reference sequence).